The 32 T cell receptor beta chains listed next were all sequenced from one sample in a study of cytomegalovirus exposure and HLA in healthy donors. In the PCR, 60 Vbeta and 13 Jbeta primers were used. The protocol was immunoSEQ multiplex PCR, while the TCRdb copy is restricted to in-frame clones and leaves out a portion. This sample has about 150,000 clones, with under 70% found just once. Sequenced input: PBMCs. The receptor source for this set is a woman aged 60-75 years in good health and CMV-seronegative.

The rearrangement links TRBV10-3 to TRBJ2-3; D might be TRBD2 (6 bases). The CDR3 is made up of 14 amino acids. Germline V lookup: CDR1 ENHRY, CDR2 SYGVKD. Trimming shortened V by 6 bases and J by 0 bases, and 10 bases separated the two germline ends. DNA for the CDR3: TGTGCCATCAGAGCGGGCCTTAGCACAGATACGCAGTATTTT. Translated: CAIRAGLSTDTQYF.

V and J are TRBV9 and TRBJ2-3; a weak D match, TRBD1 (6 bases). Germline CDR1 SGDLS, CDR2 YYNGEE. Trimming shortened V by 0 bases and J by 3 bases, and 11 bases separated the two germline ends. The CDR3 sequence is 15 residues long. CDR3 sequence reads: CASSVAGVGTDTQYF. Written as DNA, the CDR3 is TGTGCCAGCAGCGTAGCAGGGGTTGGGACAGATACGCAGTATTTT.

This chain uses TRBV5-8 with TRBJ1-2, with TRBD1 matching over 12 bases. Germline-derived CDR1 and CDR2 are SGHTS and YDEGEE. CDR3 length equals 15 residues. With V trimmed by 4 bases and J by 6 bases, 7 bases remained unmatched. Here the CDR3 reads CASSLGTGGENGYTF. For the CDR3, the DNA is TGTGCCAGCAGCCTAGGGACAGGGGGCGAGAATGGCTACACCTTC. Full variable domain (outside the CDR3, taken from reference TRBV5-8 and TRBJ1-2): EAGVTQSPTHLIKTRGQQATLRCSPISGHTSVYWYQQALGLGLQFLLWYDEGEERNRGNFPPRFSGRQFPNYSSELNVNALELEDSALYLCASSLGTGGENGYTFGSGTRLTVV.

This clone has only one observation. V usage is TRBV6-5 and J usage is TRBJ2-2; 8 bases fit TRBD2. The ends lost 6 bases at V and 3 bases at J; junction bases unmatched: 6. The length of the CDR3 is 15 residues. CDR1 is MNHEY, CDR2 SVGAGI, per germline. CDR3 protein: CASRDAGGHTGELFF. The DNA of the CDR3 is TGTGCCAGCAGAGACGCGGGGGGACACACCGGGGAGCTGTTTTTT.

V and J are TRBV6-1 and TRBJ2-3, with D maybe TRBD1 (6 bases). Deletions cut 6 bases from V and 2 bases from J, with 12 bases between. This CDR3 contains 14 residues. The germline V gene encodes CDR1 MNHNS and CDR2 SASEGT. CDR3 sequence (DNA): TGTGCCAGCAGCCGAGGACAGTACACAGATACGCAGTATTTT. Translating it yields CASSRGQYTDTQYF.

The chain combines TRBV7-3 with TRBJ2-7, with no clear D. Trimming took 1 base from V and 6 from J, leaving 10 bases between them. The CDR3 has 13 amino acids. Germline CDR1 and CDR2: SGHTA and FQGTGA. In nucleotides, the CDR3 is TGTGCCAGCAGCTTAATGCCTAGTGGCGAGCAGTACTTC. Translating gives CASSLMPSGEQYF.

The chain combines TRBV10-3 with TRBJ2-7; 7 bases fit TRBD1. The CDR3 has 13 residues. V dropped 4 bases and J dropped 2; count of bases not matched to a gene: 2. Germline V CDR1 and CDR2: ENHRY, SYGVKD. The CDR3, as DNA: TGTGCCATCAGTGGTACAGGGGCCTACGAGCAGTACTTC. Amino acids: CAISGTGAYEQYF.

The J gene is TRBJ2-7, the V gene TRBV7-9, with TRBD2 matching 7 bases. The CDR3 is 16 residues long. V shed 4 bases and J 1 base; nucleotides not matched to a gene: 10. The germline V gene has CDR1 SEHNR and CDR2 FQNEAQ (reference sequence). CDR3 DNA: TGTGCCAGCAGCTCGCCCGCGGGACTACCTTCCTACGAGCAGTACTTC. Its protein product is CASSSPAGLPSYEQYF.

This clone is a singleton in its sample. V usage is TRBV7-9 and J usage is TRBJ2-3, with 8 positions matching TRBD1. CDR1 and CDR2 from the germline V gene are SEHNR and FQNEAQ (reference sequence). The CDR3 is 14 amino acids. V lost 5 bases, J lost 6 bases, and 7 bases stayed unmatched. The CDR3 DNA reads as TGTGCCAGCAGCCCCCAGGGGGCTCGGGATACGCAGTATTTT. Amino acid sequence: CASSPQGARDTQYF.

This rearrangement joins TRBV5-6 to TRBJ2-5, with D possibly matching TRBD2 (7 bases). The V gene's germline CDR1 is SGHDT and CDR2 YYEEEE. CDR3 length equals 14 residues. The V end was cut by 0 bases, the J end by 5 bases, with 11 bases between. The CDR3 spells CASSLGGGAETQYF. In nucleotides, the CDR3 is TGTGCCAGCAGCTTGGGTGGGGGGGCGGAGACCCAGTACTTC.

The genes are TRBV5-4 and TRBJ1-6, with D possibly TRBD1 on 5 matching bases. Germline V gene lookup returns CDR1 SGHNT and CDR2 YYREEE (reference sequence). There are 16 residues in the CDR3. Trimming stripped 4 bases from V and 5 bases from J, with 16 bases between. The CDR3 DNA is TGTGCCAGCAGCCAGGGCGGCGCTAGCGATAATTCACCCCTCCACTTT. This gives the protein CASSQGGASDNSPLHF.

In this sample, this clone turned up a few times. V gene TRBV2 combines with J gene TRBJ1-2; D is unclear. The V gene lost 10 bases and the J gene lost 3 bases, with 15 bases spanning the gap. There are 13 residues in the CDR3. The germline V gene encodes CDR1 SNHLY and CDR2 FYNNEI. CDR3 region: CATSKGEDYGYTF. CDR3 nucleotide sequence: TGTGCCACCAGCAAAGGAGAGGACTATGGCTACACCTTC.

The chain has TRBV27 and TRBJ1-1; TRBD1 aligns across 8 bases. Trimming removed 7 bases from V and 0 bases from J; junction bases left unmatched: 10. Germline CDR1 and CDR2: MNHEY and SMNVEV (reference sequence). There are 16 residues in the CDR3. CDR3 bases: TGTGCCAGCAAGGCCTCAGGGGGCCCCCTGAACACTGAAGCTTTCTTT. Its translation: CASKASGGPLNTEAFF.

V gene TRBV27 combines with J gene TRBJ2-2, with TRBD2 as a possible D gene (5 bases). CDR1 MNHEY and CDR2 SMNVEV come from the germline V gene (reference sequence). The CDR3 has 16 amino acids. V lost 10 bases, J lost 0 bases, and 18 bases lay in between. The CDR3 region has the DNA TGTGCCACCCAGCAAGGAATCGGGACGAACACCGGGGAGCTGTTTTTT. Its translation is CATQQGIGTNTGELFF.

The chain carries TRBV5-1 and TRBJ1-1, with a weak D call TRBD1 (5 bases). CDR1 SGHRS and CDR2 YFSETQ come from the germline V gene. With 6 bases removed from V and 0 bases from J, the gap between germline ends came to 15 bases. The CDR3 has 15 residues. Written as DNA, the CDR3 is TGCGCCAGCAACTGGGGGGGGAACATGAACACTGAAGCTTTCTTT. This codes for CASNWGGNMNTEAFF.

The gene calls are TRBV4-3 and TRBJ2-5; TRBD2 aligns across 11 bases. This CDR3 comprises 17 residues. Trimming cost V 0 bases and J 1 base; bases outside gene matches: 4. CDR1 is LGHNA and CDR2 is YSLEER in the germline V gene. This CDR3 is CASSQDGTSGGQETQYF. The DNA for the CDR3 is TGCGCCAGCAGCCAAGATGGAACTAGCGGGGGCCAAGAGACCCAGTACTTC.

The chain employs TRBV5-1 and TRBJ2-1, with 7 bases identical to TRBD2. Germline V lookup: CDR1 SGHRS, CDR2 YFSETQ. The CDR3 totals 16 residues. V was clipped by 3 bases and J by 1 base; unmatched bases: 7. In nucleotides, the CDR3 is TGCGCCAGCAGCTGGGGAACTAGCGTTTCCTACAATGAGCAGTTCTTC. This translates into CASSWGTSVSYNEQFF.

This sequence joins TRBV28 and TRBJ2-7, with 8 bases matching TRBD2. Looked up from germline, CDR1 is MDHEN and CDR2 is SYDVKM. V dropped 8 bases and J dropped 1; count of bases not matched to a gene: 7. The CDR3 sequence is 14 residues long. DNA of the CDR3: TGTGCCAGCCTAACGGGGGGGGGATCCTACGAGCAGTACTTC. It yields the protein CASLTGGGSYEQYF.

V and J are TRBV5-1 and TRBJ2-1; 9 bases fit TRBD1. The V gene's germline CDR1 is SGHRS and CDR2 YFSETQ. The junction had 6 bases not matched to a gene; V was cut back by 4 bases and J by 7 bases. CDR3 size: 14 residues. The CDR3 sequence is CASSGGTGRNEQFF. The CDR3 nucleotides read TGCGCCAGCAGCGGGGGGACAGGGAGAAATGAGCAGTTCTTC.

The genes are TRBV6-1 and TRBJ2-5; TRBD2 aligns across 7 bases. This CDR3 contains 14 residues. The ends lost 6 bases at V and 4 bases at J; junction bases unmatched: 8. Germline values: CDR1 MNHNS, CDR2 SASEGT. The CDR3 DNA is TGTGCCAGCAGACTAGTGGGGGGGGGAGAGACCCAGTACTTC. It codes for CASRLVGGGETQYF.

V gene TRBV19 combines with J gene TRBJ2-2; tentative D call: TRBD1 (8 bases). CDR3 size: 16 residues. The germline V gene has CDR1 LNHDA and CDR2 SQIVND (reference sequence). The V end lost 7 bases, the J end lost 7 bases, and 22 bases lay between the germline ends. CDR3 sequence (DNA): TGTGCCAGTACCCCAGGGGGCGGGAGTAGAGTCGGGGAGCTGTTTTTT. Residues: CASTPGGGSRVGELFF.

The table lists this clone with many counts. This chain uses TRBV28 with TRBJ2-7; tentative D call: TRBD1 (5 bases). The germline gives CDR1 MDHEN, CDR2 SYDVKM. Trimming left V 5 bases short and J 0 bases short, with 20 bases between. CDR3 length: 17 amino acids. CDR3 sequence: CASSPPGQSYRSYEQYF. CDR3 nucleotides: TGTGCCAGCAGTCCCCCCGGACAATCCTACCGCTCCTACGAGCAGTACTTC. The full variable domain, rest sourced from reference TRBV28 and TRBJ2-7, is DVKVTQSSRYLVKRTGEKVFLECVQDMDHENMFWYRQDPGLGLRLIYFSYDVKMKEKGDIPEGYSVSREKKERFSLILESASTNQTSMYLCASSPPGQSYRSYEQYFGPGTRLTVT.

The chain is built from TRBV5-4 and TRBJ2-2, with 12 bases lining up with TRBD1. The germline gives CDR1 SGHNT, CDR2 YYREEE (reference sequence). The J segment lost 2 bases and the V segment lost 4 bases, leaving 3 bases of the junction unmatched. The CDR3 totals 16 residues. The CDR3 protein is CASSLGQGANTGELFF. Written as DNA, the CDR3 is TGTGCCAGCAGCCTGGGACAGGGGGCTAACACCGGGGAGCTGTTTTTT.

J is TRBJ2-1 and V is TRBV9; 13 nucleotides agree with TRBD2. The germline V gene encodes CDR1 SGDLS and CDR2 YYNGEE. The CDR3 spans 18 residues. Trimming cost V 4 bases and J 5 bases; bases outside gene matches: 12. CDR3 bases: TGTGCCAGCAGCCACCCTACTACCGGACTAGCGGGAGACAATGAGCAGTTCTTC. Amino acid sequence: CASSHPTTGLAGDNEQFF.

The chain has TRBV5-4 and TRBJ1-1; D ambiguous. V was clipped by 7 bases and J by 8 bases, with 18 bases between them. This CDR3 comprises 13 residues. Germline V gene sequence: CDR1 SGHNT, CDR2 YYREEE (reference sequence). CDR3 coding DNA: TGTGCCAGCGGTGGAGGGAGCCTTGGGGAAGCTTTCTTT. This sequence encodes CASGGGSLGEAFF.

This clone was found once. The V and J genes are TRBV29-1 and TRBJ2-5; 8 positions match TRBD2. Germline CDR1 reads SQVTM; CDR2 reads ANQGSEA. The junction had 13 bases not matched to a gene; V was cut back by 6 bases and J by 4 bases. CDR3 length equals 15 residues. This chain's CDR3 is CSVTHRIAGTETQYF. CDR3 bases: TGCAGCGTCACTCACCGCATAGCGGGAACAGAGACCCAGTACTTC.

The gene calls are TRBV19 and TRBJ1-1; 8 nucleotides agree with TRBD1. With 0 bases clipped from V and 5 bases from J, the junction kept 2 bases outside the gene matches. This CDR3 has 14 amino acids. Germline V gene lookup returns CDR1 LNHDA and CDR2 SQIVND (reference sequence). The CDR3: CASSIDRGLTEAFF. In nucleotides, the CDR3 is TGTGCCAGTAGTATAGACAGGGGGCTGACTGAAGCTTTCTTT.

The chain employs TRBV7-8 and TRBJ2-5; 11 bases map to TRBD2. V lost 1 base and J lost 3; bases outside the gene matches: 10. This CDR3 is 18 amino acids long. Germline CDR1 SGHVS, CDR2 FQNEAQ. CDR3 loop: CASSLGLAGGPIEETQYF. The DNA for the CDR3 is TGTGCCAGCAGCTTAGGCCTAGCGGGGGGCCCTATCGAAGAGACCCAGTACTTC.

In this sample, this clone turned up a few times. The chain couples TRBV9 to TRBJ2-3; 11 nucleotides align to TRBD2. The germline V gene has CDR1 SGDLS and CDR2 YYNGEE. V lost 4 bases, J lost 7 bases, and 11 bases stayed unmatched. The CDR3 is 16 amino acids. CDR3 loop: CASSQRGLAERNTQYF. The CDR3 DNA is TGTGCCAGCAGCCAGCGGGGACTAGCGGAGAGGAATACGCAGTATTTT.

This clone came up a few times. The chain carries TRBV7-2 and TRBJ1-5; D may be TRBD1 (5 bases). The CDR3 spans 14 residues. Trimming stripped 0 bases from V and 2 bases from J, with 5 bases between. Germline V lookup: CDR1 SGHTA, CDR2 FQGNSA. CDR3 DNA: TGTGCCAGCAGCTTAGCCAGGGGCAATCAGCCCCAGCATTTT. Translated, it gives CASSLARGNQPQHF.

As to this clone: The sample contains more than one DNA sequence encoding this CDR3. This rearrangement joins TRBV2 to TRBJ1-1, with a possible D match to TRBD1 (6 bases). V was shortened by 3 bases and J by 5 bases, with 16 bases between the two germline ends. Looked up from germline, CDR1 is SNHLY and CDR2 is FYNNEI. CDR3 size: 15 residues. DNA for the CDR3: TGTGCCAGCAGTGAGTTAGGAGGACAGAGGACTGAAGCTTTCTTT. Translated, it gives CASSELGGQRTEAFF.

V and J are TRBV19 and TRBJ2-7, with 9 bases fitting TRBD1. V lost 4 bases and J lost 2; bases outside the gene matches: 6. Germline V gene lookup returns CDR1 LNHDA and CDR2 SQIVND (reference sequence). The CDR3 loop spans 15 amino acids. The CDR3 region has the DNA TGTGCCAGTAGTACAGAGGACAGGGGAGCCTACGAGCAGTACTTC. Its translation is CASSTEDRGAYEQYF.